The sequence of this TCR beta chain was determined in a study of CD8 T cells in Susac syndrome. This CDR3 is built from 14 residues. The germline V gene has CDR1 MNHEY and CDR2 SMNVEV (reference sequence). Trimming took off 6 bases at V and 2 bases at J, with 12 bases between the two ends. Random hexamers primed reverse transcription of about 0.45 to 1 ug RNA. MiXCR, run by TCRdb on the immunoSEQ multiplex PCR reads, gives a single entry per CDR3 protein. The sample records a few hundred thousand distinct CDR3 sequences, around 85% being singletons. The receptor comes from a human donor with multiple sclerosis. The chain uses TRBV27 and TRBJ2-3, with no clear D. The source material was CD8+ T cells from PBMCs. CDR3 in DNA: TGTGCCAGCAGGACCGGCAGCTCCACAGATACGCAGTATTTT. This gives the protein CASRTGSSTDTQYF.